Presented here are 13 T cell receptor beta chains from one specimen sequenced in a study of T and B cells in COVID-19 patients. Multiplex PCR with BIOMED2 TRB-A/B primer pools amplified TRB rearrangements. MiXCR, applied by TCRdb to the multiplex PCR reads, yields one record per CDR3 protein. The data contain over 8,000 distinct CDR3 sequences, about a third of them singletons. Blood genomic DNA input for TRB amplification was about 240-550 ng. Sequenced material: blood. Receptors were obtained from a human donor with active COVID-19.

Sample share makes this clonotype medium-sized. This rearrangement joins TRBV10-3 to TRBJ1-6, with TRBD1 as a possible D gene (5 bases). The CDR3 consists of 16 residues. With 6 bases removed from V and 8 bases from J, the gap between germline ends came to 20 bases. The V gene's germline CDR1 is ENHRY and CDR2 SYGVKD. The CDR3 DNA follows: TGTGCCATCAGACCGGGACCGCTCCTGTGGGATTCACCCCTCCACTTT. Protein product: CAIRPGPLLWDSPLHF.

This clonotype was seen a few times. The genes are TRBV6-5 and TRBJ2-1; 8 nucleotides match TRBD1. V lost 4 bases to trimming and J lost 0 bases; unmatched junction nucleotides: 2. Germline lookup yields CDR1 MNHEY and CDR2 SVGAGI. The CDR3 is 15 amino acids. This chain's CDR3 is CASSSTGGSYNEQFF. The CDR3, as DNA: TGTGCCAGCAGTTCCACAGGGGGCTCCTACAATGAGCAGTTCTTC.

There are a few counts of this clonotype. The gene calls are TRBV6-5 and TRBJ2-1, with 10 nucleotides matching TRBD1. V dropped 7 bases and J dropped 9; count of bases not matched to a gene: 6. CDR3 length equals 13 residues. Germline CDR1 and CDR2: MNHEY and SVGAGI. CDR3 protein: CASIWTGGSEQFF. The CDR3 region has the DNA TGTGCCAGCATATGGACAGGGGGAAGTGAGCAGTTCTTC.

The table lists this clonotype with a few counts. The rearrangement uses TRBV6-5 and TRBJ1-2; D call uncertain. Deletions cut 6 bases from V and 1 base from J, with 9 bases between. The germline V gene encodes CDR1 MNHEY and CDR2 SVGAGI. CDR3 length: 13 amino acids. CDR3 sequence: CASSSTGNYGYTF. In DNA, the CDR3 is TGTGCCAGCAGCTCGACGGGTAACTATGGCTACACCTTC.

This clonotype appeared once. At one of its ends the junction is not consistent with the germline gene, which may arise from a read error. The rearrangement joins TRBV12-3 or TRBV12-4 to TRBJ2-7; TRBD2 matches at 12 bases. There are 14 residues in the CDR3. The CDR3 sequence is CASSLAGGPKEQYF. The CDR3 DNA reads TGTGCCAGCAGTCTAGCGGGAGGGCCAAAGGAGCAGTACTTC.

This clonotype is classed as medium-sized. The chain employs TRBV30 and TRBJ2-5, with TRBD2 matching over 7 bases. The length of the CDR3 is 13 residues. Germline assignment: CDR1 GTSNPN and CDR2 SVGIG (reference sequence). The V and J ends lost 5 bases and 7 bases, in that order; junction bases with no gene match: 10. The CDR3 sequence: CAWVLAWEGTQYF. CDR3 DNA: TGTGCCTGGGTCCTAGCGTGGGAGGGGACCCAGTACTTC.

In its sample, this clonotype ranks as medium-sized. The genes are TRBV19 and TRBJ2-3; D could derive from TRBD1 or TRBD2 (5 bases each). Germline V gene sequence: CDR1 LNHDA, CDR2 SQIVND (reference sequence). Trimming left V 7 bases short and J 4 bases short, with 6 bases between. CDR3 length equals 11 residues. CDR3 amino acids: CASMGADTQYF. The CDR3 DNA sequence: TGTGCCAGTATGGGGGCAGATACGCAGTATTTT.

By share, this clonotype ranks as medium-sized. The chain combines TRBV6-2 or TRBV6-3 with TRBJ1-2, with TRBD1 identical over 10 bases. Germline lookup yields CDR1 MNHEY and CDR2 SVGEGT. The CDR3 has 16 residues. Losses at the gene ends were 5 bases for V and 6 bases for J; bases not matched to a gene: 12. CDR3 DNA sequence: TGTGCCAGCAGTCTCCTCCCGGGACAGGGGAGAGATGGCTACACCTTC. This sequence encodes CASSLLPGQGRDGYTF.

This clonotype showed up just a few times. V usage is TRBV18 and J usage is TRBJ2-1; D could derive from TRBD1 or TRBD2 (6 bases each). The CDR3 length is 13 residues. Germline V lookup: CDR1 KGHSH, CDR2 LQKENI. V shed 6 bases and J shed 8 bases, with 14 bases lying between them. CDR3 nucleotide sequence: TGTGCCAGCTCGACAGGAGGGGAGGATGAGCAGTTCTTC. This encodes CASSTGGEDEQFF.

This clonotype has a handful of counts. V gene TRBV30 combines with J gene TRBJ1-4; possibly TRBD1 for D (5 bases). The CDR3 is 15 amino acids. Germline V gene sequence: CDR1 GTSNPN, CDR2 SVGIG (reference sequence). The V end lost 2 bases, the J end lost 5 bases, and 15 bases lay between the germline ends. The CDR3 protein is CAWSRNRQSNEKLFF. The CDR3 DNA sequence: TGTGCCTGGAGTCGAAATAGACAGTCCAATGAAAAACTGTTTTTT.

V and J are TRBV12-3 or TRBV12-4 and TRBJ2-7; D possibly uses TRBD1 or TRBD2 (7 bases each). The V gene lost 6 bases and the J gene lost 9 bases, with 18 bases spanning the gap. The CDR3 sequence is 13 residues long. CDR3 nucleotides: TGTGCCAGCAGCCAGGGGGGGGCGCGTGGGCAGTACTTC. It codes for CASSQGGARGQYF.

V is TRBV10-3 and J is TRBJ2-1, with TRBD2 matching over 7 bases. V gave up 4 bases and J gave up 4 bases; unmatched junction bases: 7. The germline V gene encodes CDR1 ENHRY and CDR2 SYGVKD. The CDR3 loop spans 15 amino acids. CDR3 loop: CAISGRETDYNEQFF. The CDR3 region has the DNA TGTGCCATCAGTGGGCGGGAGACAGATTACAATGAGCAGTTCTTC.

This clonotype counts as medium-sized. The chain recombines TRBV11-3 with TRBJ2-3, with 9 bases aligning to TRBD1. From germline, CDR1 is SGHNT and CDR2 YENEEA. J was trimmed by 6 bases and V by 8 bases; bases with no gene match: 6. CDR3 length equals 13 residues. CDR3 DNA sequence: TGTGCCAGCGGAGACAGGGGGTCGGATACGCAGTATTTT. Its translation: CASGDRGSDTQYF.